This is a list of T cell receptor beta chains from one sample in a study of OX40 agonist ivuxolimab in advanced cancers. The repertoire was sequenced with immunoSEQ multiplex PCR; TCRdb's copy has only in-frame clones and lacks some. The sample holds 95,000 to 150,000 clones; 85% to 95% are singletons and the top ten take more than 0.7%. The source was CD4+ or CD8+ T cells sorted from blood, collected in a trial of the OX40 agonist ivuxolimab. Every receptor here comes from an adult with an advanced solid tumor such as melanoma, head and neck, liver or kidney cancer. Each CDR3 is given with its conserved first and last residue. D genes are given only for firm matches. Part of the rows lack a size; the others show once, few, many or a class for expanded clones.

NA	NA	TRBV11-2	TRBJ1-2	TGTGCCAGCCGTCCCTTGAAGGCTACAGGTAGAATTAATGGCTACACCTTC	CASRPLKATGRINGYTF
NA	NA	TRBV20-1	TRBJ2-7	TGCAGTGCTAGCCCCTCCTACGAGCAGTACTTC	CSASPSYEQYF
TRBD1	NA	TRBV5-8	TRBJ1-5	TGTGCCAGCAGCTTGGCCGGGACAGGTCCGAATCAGCCCCAGCATTTT	CASSLAGTGPNQPQHF
NA	NA	TRBV2	TRBJ1-4	TGTGCCAGCAGTGGGCTCGGGGGGCCCTTCGAAAAACTGTTTTTT	CASSGLGGPFEKLFF
TRBD2	NA	TRBV7-8	TRBJ2-1	TGTGCCAGCAGCCAATTAGCGGGAGGGGGTGGTAATGAGCAGTTCTTC	CASSQLAGGGGNEQFF
NA	NA	TRBV4-2	TRBJ2-7	TGTGCCAGCAGCTTCTCGGGGAGCTCCTACGAGCAGTACTTC	CASSFSGSSYEQYF
NA	NA	TRBV6-1	TRBJ1-6	TGTGCCAGCAGTGAGCAGGGTCCCCCGGGATCACCCCTCCACTTT	CASSEQGPPGSPLHF
TRBD1	large	TRBV4-1	TRBJ2-5	TGCGCCAGCAGCCATCCCGAAGAGGACAGGGGGCCGGGGGAGACCCAGTACTTC	CASSHPEEDRGPGETQYF
TRBD1	NA	TRBV4-2	TRBJ1-4	TGTGCCAGCAGCACATCCGGGACAGGTTTCGAAAAACTGTTTTTT	CASSTSGTGFEKLFF
TRBD2	NA	TRBV9	TRBJ2-1	TGTGCCAGCAGCGTCCAAGGGACTAGCGGGGGGGAAGAGCAGTTCTTC	CASSVQGTSGGEEQFF
NA	NA	TRBV5-4	TRBJ2-7	TGTGCCAGCAGCCCACAGGGCTACGAGCAGTACTTC	CASSPQGYEQYF
TRBD1	NA	TRBV28	TRBJ2-7	TGTGCCAGCAGTTTACGTTGGACAGGGAATCTCGACGAGCAGTACTTC	CASSLRWTGNLDEQYF
NA	once	TRBV19	TRBJ1-5	TGTGCCAGTAGTATAGATCCGGGGTTCAATCAGCCCCAGCATTTT	CASSIDPGFNQPQHF
TRBD1	NA	TRBV7-2	TRBJ1-5	TGTGCCAGCAGCTTATGGACAGGCGACGGCAATCAGCCCCAGCATTTT	CASSLWTGDGNQPQHF
NA	few	TRBV2	TRBJ2-1	TGTGCCAGCAGTGGGAGCTCCTACAATGAGCAGTTCTTC	CASSGSSYNEQFF
TRBD1	NA	TRBV23-1	TRBJ1-1	TGCGCCAGCAGTCTGACAGGGGGTTGGAACACTGAAGCTTTCTTT	CASSLTGGWNTEAFF
NA	NA	TRBV4-1	TRBJ2-7	TGCGCCAGCAGCCAAGCGGCGCAGGACGAGCAGTACTTC	CASSQAAQDEQYF
NA	NA	TRBV19	TRBJ1-1	TGTGCCAGTAGTATAAATCGACTTACCTCCGGAGCTTTCTTT	CASSINRLTSGAFF
TRBD2	NA	TRBV5-1	TRBJ2-3	TGCGCCAGCAGCTTGGCCGGCGGGCGGGGAGCGGGAGACGTAGATACGCAGTATTTT	CASSLAGGRGAGDVDTQYF
NA	NA	TRBV30	TRBJ2-5	TGTGCCTCTAGCGAGGGGTGGCAAGAGACCCAGTACTTC	CASSEGWQETQYF
TRBD1	NA	TRBV28	TRBJ1-2	TGTGCCAGCAGTTTGGGGGACAGTAACTATGGCTACACCTTC	CASSLGDSNYGYTF
TRBD1	NA	TRBV14	TRBJ2-3	TGTGCCAGCAGCCAGATGGACAGGGAGGTCACAGATACGCAGTATTTT	CASSQMDREVTDTQYF
NA	NA	TRBV6-6	TRBJ1-5	TGTGCCAGCACTAACGAGGCATTCAATCAGCCCCAGCATTTT	CASTNEAFNQPQHF
NA	NA	TRBV11-2	TRBJ1-6	TGTGCCAGCAGCTTAGATCCAGGGTCCTCACCCCTCCACTTT	CASSLDPGSSPLHF
TRBD2	NA	TRBV7-3	TRBJ2-3	TGTGCCAGCAGCTTAGCTAGCGGTGGGTTAGATACGCAGTATTTT	CASSLASGGLDTQYF
NA	NA	TRBV27	TRBJ1-5	TGTGCCAGCAGCCGAATGGGTGGGGTCGGTCAGCCCCAGCATTTT	CASSRMGGVGQPQHF
TRBD1	NA	TRBV28	TRBJ1-5	TGTGCCAGCAGTTTATTCCGGACAGGGGGCATAAGCAATCAGCCCCAGCATTTT	CASSLFRTGGISNQPQHF
NA	NA	TRBV11-2	TRBJ2-5	TGTGCCAGCAGCTCCGGAGGGACCCAGTACTTC	CASSSGGTQYF
NA	NA	TRBV5-1	TRBJ2-2	TGCGCCAGCAGCTTGGGTTTCACCGGGGAGCTGTTTTTT	CASSLGFTGELFF
TRBD1	NA	TRBV5-5	TRBJ1-1	TGTGCCAGCAGCGTCCTGGCCGGGACAGGCAGTCTAGAAGCTTTCTTT	CASSVLAGTGSLEAFF
NA	few	TRBV7-9	TRBJ1-1	TGTGCCAGCAGCTTAGCTCGGGGGATGAACACTGAAGCTTTCTTT	CASSLARGMNTEAFF
TRBD1	NA	TRBV18	TRBJ1-4	TGTGCCAGCTCATCGTGGACAGGGAGTAATGAAAAACTGTTTTTT	CASSSWTGSNEKLFF
TRBD1	NA	TRBV19	TRBJ2-1	TGTGCCAGTAGTTCGAGGACAGGCTTCGGGGACAATGAGCAGTTCTTC	CASSSRTGFGDNEQFF
TRBD1	NA	TRBV11-1	TRBJ1-5	TGTGCCAGCAGTCCCGGGACAGGGCAAAGTCAGCCCCAGCATTTT	CASSPGTGQSQPQHF
TRBD1	NA	TRBV5-6	TRBJ1-5	TGTGCCAGCAGCTCTGACAGGGGGGGTGGTCAGCCCCAGCATTTT	CASSSDRGGGQPQHF
NA	once	TRBV9	TRBJ2-1	TGTGCCAGCAGCTACGTAGGGGGGAGGGACTACAATGAGCAGTTCTTC	CASSYVGGRDYNEQFF
NA	NA	TRBV6-5	TRBJ2-7	TGTGCCAGCAGCCCATACAGCGGCCACTACGAGCAGTACTTC	CASSPYSGHYEQYF
TRBD1	NA	TRBV7-9	TRBJ2-7	TGTGCCAGCAGCCCAGGACAGGGTCGATCCTACGAGCAGTACTTC	CASSPGQGRSYEQYF
NA	NA	TRBV6-5	TRBJ2-7	TGTGCCAGCAGAAAGGACCCGTCAAGCTACGAGCAGTACTTC	CASRKDPSSYEQYF
NA	once	TRBV7-9	TRBJ1-2	TGTGCCAGCAGCTTAAGAGACAGCTATGGCTACACCTTC	CASSLRDSYGYTF
TRBD2	NA	TRBV2	TRBJ2-7	TGTGCCAGCAGCCCTAGGAGCGGGACCTACGAGCAGTACTTC	CASSPRSGTYEQYF
NA	few	TRBV30	TRBJ1-1	TGTGCCTGGAACCGCGGCGGGAACACTGAAGCTTTCTTT	CAWNRGGNTEAFF